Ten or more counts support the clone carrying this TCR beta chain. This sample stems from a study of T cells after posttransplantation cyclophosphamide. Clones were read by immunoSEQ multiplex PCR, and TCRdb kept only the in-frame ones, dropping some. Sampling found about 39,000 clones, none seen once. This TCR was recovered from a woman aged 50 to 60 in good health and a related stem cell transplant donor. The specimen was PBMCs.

The CDR3 DNA sequence: TGTGCCAGCAGTGAGAGACAGGGGACCTATAATTCACCCCTCCACTTT. Its translation is CASSERQGTYNSPLHF. The chain couples TRBV6-1 to TRBJ1-6; TRBD1 matches at 8 bases. V lost 3 bases, J lost 2 bases, and 3 bases stayed unmatched. CDR1 is MNHNS and CDR2 is SASEGT in the germline V gene. This CDR3 is built from 16 residues.